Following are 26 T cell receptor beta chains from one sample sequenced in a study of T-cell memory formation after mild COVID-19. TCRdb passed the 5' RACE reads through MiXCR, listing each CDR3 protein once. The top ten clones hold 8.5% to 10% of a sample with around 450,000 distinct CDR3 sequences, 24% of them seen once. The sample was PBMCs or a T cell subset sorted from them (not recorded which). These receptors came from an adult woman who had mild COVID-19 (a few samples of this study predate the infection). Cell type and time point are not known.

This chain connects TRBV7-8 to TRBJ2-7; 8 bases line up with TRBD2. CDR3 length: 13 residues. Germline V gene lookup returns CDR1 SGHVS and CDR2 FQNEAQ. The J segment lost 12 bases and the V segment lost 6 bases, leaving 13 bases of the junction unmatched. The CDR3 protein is CASRWDPTSDVYF. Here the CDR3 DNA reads TGTGCCAGCAGATGGGATCCGACTAGCGACGTGTACTTC.

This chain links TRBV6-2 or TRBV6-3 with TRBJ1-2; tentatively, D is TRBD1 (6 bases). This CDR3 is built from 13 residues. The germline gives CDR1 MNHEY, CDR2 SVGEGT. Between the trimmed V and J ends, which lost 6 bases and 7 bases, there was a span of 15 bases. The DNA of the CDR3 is TGTGCCAGCAGCCCAAACAGGGATCGTGGCTACACCTTC. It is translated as CASSPNRDRGYTF.

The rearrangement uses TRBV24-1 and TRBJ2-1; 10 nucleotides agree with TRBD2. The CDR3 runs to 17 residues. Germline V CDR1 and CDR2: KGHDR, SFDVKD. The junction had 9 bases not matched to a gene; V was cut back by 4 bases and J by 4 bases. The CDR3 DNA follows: TGTGCCACCAGTGACCAGGAAGGACTAGCGGATTACAATGAGCAGTTCTTC. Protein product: CATSDQEGLADYNEQFF.

As DNA, the CDR3 is TGTGCCACCAGTGATTCGATAACGGCCCCAACCGGGGGAGAGCAGTACTTC. Translation: CATSDSITAPTGGEQYF. The genes are TRBV24-1 and TRBJ2-7; D is perhaps TRBD2 (6 bases). Germline loops: CDR1 KGHDR, CDR2 SFDVKD. V lost 2 bases, J lost 7 bases, and 23 bases lay in between. CDR3 size: 17 residues.

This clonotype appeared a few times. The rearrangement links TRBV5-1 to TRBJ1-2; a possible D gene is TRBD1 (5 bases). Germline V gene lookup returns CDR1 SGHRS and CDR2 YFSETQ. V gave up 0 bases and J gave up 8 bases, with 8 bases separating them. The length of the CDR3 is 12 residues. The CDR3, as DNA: TGCGCCAGCAGCTTGGTTGACAGCGGCTACACCTTC. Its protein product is CASSLVDSGYTF. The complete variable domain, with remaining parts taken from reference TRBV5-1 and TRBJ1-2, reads KAGVTQTPRYLIKTRGQQVTLSCSPISGHRSVSWYQQTPGQGLQFLFEYFSETQRNKGNFPGRFSGRQFSNSRSEMNVSTLELGDSALYLCASSLVDSGYTFGSGTRLTVV.

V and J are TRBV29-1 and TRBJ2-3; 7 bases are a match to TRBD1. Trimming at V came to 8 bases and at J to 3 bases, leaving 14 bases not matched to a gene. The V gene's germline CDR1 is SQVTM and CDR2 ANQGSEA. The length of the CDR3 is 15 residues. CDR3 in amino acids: CSTLFSSGGTDTQYF. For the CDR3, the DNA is TGCAGCACTTTATTTAGCTCAGGGGGTACAGATACGCAGTATTTT.

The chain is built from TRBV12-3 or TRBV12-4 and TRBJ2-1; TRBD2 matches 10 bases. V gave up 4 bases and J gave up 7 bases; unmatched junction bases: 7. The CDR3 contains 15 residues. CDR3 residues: CASSSSGRSQNEQFF. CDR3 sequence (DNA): TGTGCCAGCAGTTCTAGCGGGAGATCTCAAAATGAGCAGTTCTTC.

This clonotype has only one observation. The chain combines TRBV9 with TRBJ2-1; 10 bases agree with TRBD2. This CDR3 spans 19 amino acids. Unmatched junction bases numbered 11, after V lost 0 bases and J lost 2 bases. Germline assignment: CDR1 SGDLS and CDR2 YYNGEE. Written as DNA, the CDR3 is TGTGCCAGCAGCGTAGCTCGAGGACTAGCGGTCTCCCCCTACAATGAGCAGTTCTTC. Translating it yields CASSVARGLAVSPYNEQFF.

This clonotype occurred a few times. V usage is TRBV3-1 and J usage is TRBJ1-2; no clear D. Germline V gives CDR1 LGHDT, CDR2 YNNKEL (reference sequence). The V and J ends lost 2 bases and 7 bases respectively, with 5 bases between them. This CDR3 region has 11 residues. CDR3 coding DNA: TGTGCCAGCAGCCAATCCGTTGGCTACACCTTC. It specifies CASSQSVGYTF.

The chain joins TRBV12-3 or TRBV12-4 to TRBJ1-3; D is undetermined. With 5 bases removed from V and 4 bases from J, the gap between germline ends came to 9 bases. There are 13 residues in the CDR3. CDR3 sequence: CASSKLDGNTIYF. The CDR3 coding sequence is TGTGCCAGCAGTAAACTCGACGGAAACACCATATATTTT.

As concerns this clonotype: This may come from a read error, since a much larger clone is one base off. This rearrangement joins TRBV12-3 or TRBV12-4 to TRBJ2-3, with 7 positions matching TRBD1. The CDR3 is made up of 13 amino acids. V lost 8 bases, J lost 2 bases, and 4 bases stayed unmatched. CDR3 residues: CASRDSFTDTQYF. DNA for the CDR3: TGTGCCAGCCGGGACAGCTTCACAGATACGCAGTATTTT.

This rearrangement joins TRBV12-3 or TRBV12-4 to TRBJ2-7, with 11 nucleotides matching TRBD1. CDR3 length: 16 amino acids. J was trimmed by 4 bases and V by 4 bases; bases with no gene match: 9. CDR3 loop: CASSSNGQGAPYEQYF. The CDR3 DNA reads TGTGCCAGCAGTTCCAATGGACAGGGGGCCCCTTACGAGCAGTACTTC.

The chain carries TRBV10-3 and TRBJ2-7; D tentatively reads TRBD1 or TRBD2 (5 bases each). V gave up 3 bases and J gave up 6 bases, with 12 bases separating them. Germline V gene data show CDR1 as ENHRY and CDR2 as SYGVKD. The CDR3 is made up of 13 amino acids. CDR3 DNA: TGTGCCATCAGTGACGGGGCCAGGGCCGAGCAGTACTTC. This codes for CAISDGARAEQYF.

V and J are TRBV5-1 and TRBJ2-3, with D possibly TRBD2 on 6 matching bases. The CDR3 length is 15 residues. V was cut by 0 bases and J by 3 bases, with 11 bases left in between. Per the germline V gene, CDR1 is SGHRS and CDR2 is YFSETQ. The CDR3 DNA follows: TGCGCCAGCAGCTTGGACGTAGCGGTGACAGATACGCAGTATTTT. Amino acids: CASSLDVAVTDTQYF.

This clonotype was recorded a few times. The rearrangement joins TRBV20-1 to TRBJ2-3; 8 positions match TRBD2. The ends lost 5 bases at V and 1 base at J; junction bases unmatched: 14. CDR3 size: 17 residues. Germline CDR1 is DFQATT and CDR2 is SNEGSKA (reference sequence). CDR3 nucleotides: TGCAGTGCTTTACTAGCGGACCTAGGGGTTGGCACAGATACGCAGTATTTT. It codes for CSALLADLGVGTDTQYF.

The CDR3 DNA reads TGTGCCAGCAGCCAGGCGGGGACAGGCACTCTGAACACTGAAGCTTTCTTT. This sequence encodes CASSQAGTGTLNTEAFF. The chain couples TRBV7-9 to TRBJ1-1; 8 nucleotides align to TRBD1. The V gene's germline CDR1 is SEHNR and CDR2 FQNEAQ (reference sequence). The CDR3 sequence is 17 residues long. The trim removed 5 bases at V and 0 bases at J, leaving 11 bases unmatched. The full variable domain, its missing parts supplied by reference TRBV7-9 and TRBJ1-1, is DTGVSQNPRHKITKRGQNVTFRCDPISEHNRLYWYRQTLGQGPEFLTYFQNEAQLEKSRLLSDRFSAERPKGSFSTLEIQRTEQGDSAMYLCASSQAGTGTLNTEAFFGQGTRLTVV.

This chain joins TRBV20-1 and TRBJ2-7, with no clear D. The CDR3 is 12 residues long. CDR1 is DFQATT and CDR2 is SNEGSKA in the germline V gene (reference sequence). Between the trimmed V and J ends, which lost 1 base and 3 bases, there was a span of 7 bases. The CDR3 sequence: CSARGPGYEQYF. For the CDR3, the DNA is TGCAGTGCTAGAGGCCCCGGCTACGAGCAGTACTTC.

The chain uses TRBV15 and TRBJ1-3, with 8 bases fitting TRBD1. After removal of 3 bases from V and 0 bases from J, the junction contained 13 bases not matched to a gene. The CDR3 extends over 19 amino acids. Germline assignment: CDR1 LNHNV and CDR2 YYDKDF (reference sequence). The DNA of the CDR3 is TGTGCCACCAGCAGGGCGTTTGGGTCACAGGGGGTCTCTGGAAACACCATATATTTT. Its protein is CATSRAFGSQGVSGNTIYF. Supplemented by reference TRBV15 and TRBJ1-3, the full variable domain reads DAMVIQNPRYQVTQFGKPVTLSCSQTLNHNVMYWYQQKSSQAPKLLFHYYDKDFNNEADTPDNFQSRRPNTSFCFLDIRSPGLGDTAMYLCATSRAFGSQGVSGNTIYFGEGSWLTVV.

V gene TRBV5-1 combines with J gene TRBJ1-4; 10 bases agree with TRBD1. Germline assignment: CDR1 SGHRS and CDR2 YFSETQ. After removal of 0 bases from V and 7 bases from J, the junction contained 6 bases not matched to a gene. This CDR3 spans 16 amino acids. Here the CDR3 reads CASSLGDRGHREKLFF. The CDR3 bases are TGCGCCAGCAGCTTGGGAGACAGGGGGCATCGTGAAAAACTGTTTTTT.

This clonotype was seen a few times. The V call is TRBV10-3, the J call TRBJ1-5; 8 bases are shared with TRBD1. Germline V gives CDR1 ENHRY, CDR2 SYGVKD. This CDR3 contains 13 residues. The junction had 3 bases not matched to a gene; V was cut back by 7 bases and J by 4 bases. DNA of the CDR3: TGTGCCATCAACGGACAGGGTAATCAGCCCCAGCATTTT. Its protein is CAINGQGNQPQHF.

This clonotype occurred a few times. The DNA for the CDR3 is TGCGCCAGCAGCCCCTTGGACAGGCCCAATGAGCAGTTCTTC. Translating gives CASSPLDRPNEQFF. V gene TRBV5-1 combines with J gene TRBJ2-1; 7 nucleotides agree with TRBD1. CDR1 is SGHRS, CDR2 YFSETQ, per germline. There are 14 residues in the CDR3. J lost 6 bases, V lost 4 bases, and 7 bases had no gene match.

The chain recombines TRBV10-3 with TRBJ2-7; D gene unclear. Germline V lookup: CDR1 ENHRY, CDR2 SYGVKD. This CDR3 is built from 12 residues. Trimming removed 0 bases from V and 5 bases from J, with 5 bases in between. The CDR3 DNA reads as TGTGCCATCAGTGAGTCAGGTGACGAGCAGTACTTC. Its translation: CAISESGDEQYF.

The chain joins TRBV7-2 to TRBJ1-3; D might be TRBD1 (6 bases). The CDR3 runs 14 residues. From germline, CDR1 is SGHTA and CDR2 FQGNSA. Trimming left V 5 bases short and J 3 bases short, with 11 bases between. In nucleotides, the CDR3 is TGTGCCAGCAGCCAAGAGGGGGGTGGAAACACCATATATTTT. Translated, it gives CASSQEGGGNTIYF.

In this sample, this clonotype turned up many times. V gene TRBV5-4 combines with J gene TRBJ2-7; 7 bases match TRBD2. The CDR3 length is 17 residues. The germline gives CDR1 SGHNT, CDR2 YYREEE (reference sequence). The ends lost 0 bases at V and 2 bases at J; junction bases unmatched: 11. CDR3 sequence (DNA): TGTGCCAGCAGCTTGGCAGTTGGGAGGGGACCAGCCTACGAGCAGTACTTC. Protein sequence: CASSLAVGRGPAYEQYF.

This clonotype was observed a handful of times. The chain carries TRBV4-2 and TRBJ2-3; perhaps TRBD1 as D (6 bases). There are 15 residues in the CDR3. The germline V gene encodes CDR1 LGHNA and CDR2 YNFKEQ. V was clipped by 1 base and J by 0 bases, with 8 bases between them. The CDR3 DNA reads TGTGCCAGCAGCCAAGGGACAGTAAGCACAGATACGCAGTATTTT. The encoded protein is CASSQGTVSTDTQYF.

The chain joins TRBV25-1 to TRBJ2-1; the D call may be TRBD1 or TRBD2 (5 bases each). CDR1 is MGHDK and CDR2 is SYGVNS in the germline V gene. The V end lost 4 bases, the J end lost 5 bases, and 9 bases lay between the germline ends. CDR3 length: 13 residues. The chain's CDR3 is CASSVRGDNEQFF. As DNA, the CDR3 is TGTGCCAGCAGTGTGAGGGGAGACAATGAGCAGTTCTTC.